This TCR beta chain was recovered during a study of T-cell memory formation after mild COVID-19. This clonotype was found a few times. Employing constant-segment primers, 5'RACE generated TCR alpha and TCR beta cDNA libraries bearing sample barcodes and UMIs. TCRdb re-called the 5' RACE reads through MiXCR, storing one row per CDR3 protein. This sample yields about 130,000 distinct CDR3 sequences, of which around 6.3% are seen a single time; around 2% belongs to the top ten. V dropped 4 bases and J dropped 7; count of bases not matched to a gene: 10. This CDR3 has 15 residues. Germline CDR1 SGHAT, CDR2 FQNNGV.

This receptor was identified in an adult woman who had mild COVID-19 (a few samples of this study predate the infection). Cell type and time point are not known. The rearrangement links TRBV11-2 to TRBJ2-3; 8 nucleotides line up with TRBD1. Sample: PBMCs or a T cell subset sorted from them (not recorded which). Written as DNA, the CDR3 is TGTGCCAGCAGCTCGGGACAGGCTCTGATGAATACGCAGTATTTT. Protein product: CASSSGQALMNTQYF.